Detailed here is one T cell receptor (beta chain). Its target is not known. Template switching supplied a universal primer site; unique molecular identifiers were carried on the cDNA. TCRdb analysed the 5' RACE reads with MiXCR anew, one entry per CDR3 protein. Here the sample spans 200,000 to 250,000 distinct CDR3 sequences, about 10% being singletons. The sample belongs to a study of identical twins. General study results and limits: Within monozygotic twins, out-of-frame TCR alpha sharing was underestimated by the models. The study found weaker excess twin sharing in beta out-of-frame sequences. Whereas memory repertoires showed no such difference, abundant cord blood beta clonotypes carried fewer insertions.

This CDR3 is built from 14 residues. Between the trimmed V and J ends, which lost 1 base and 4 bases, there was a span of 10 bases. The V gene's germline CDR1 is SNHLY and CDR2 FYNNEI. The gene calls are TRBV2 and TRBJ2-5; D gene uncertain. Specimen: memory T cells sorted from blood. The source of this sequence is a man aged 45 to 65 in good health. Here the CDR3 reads CASSEDGFGETQYF. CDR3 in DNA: TGTGCCAGCAGTGAAGATGGGTTTGGAGAGACCCAGTACTTC.